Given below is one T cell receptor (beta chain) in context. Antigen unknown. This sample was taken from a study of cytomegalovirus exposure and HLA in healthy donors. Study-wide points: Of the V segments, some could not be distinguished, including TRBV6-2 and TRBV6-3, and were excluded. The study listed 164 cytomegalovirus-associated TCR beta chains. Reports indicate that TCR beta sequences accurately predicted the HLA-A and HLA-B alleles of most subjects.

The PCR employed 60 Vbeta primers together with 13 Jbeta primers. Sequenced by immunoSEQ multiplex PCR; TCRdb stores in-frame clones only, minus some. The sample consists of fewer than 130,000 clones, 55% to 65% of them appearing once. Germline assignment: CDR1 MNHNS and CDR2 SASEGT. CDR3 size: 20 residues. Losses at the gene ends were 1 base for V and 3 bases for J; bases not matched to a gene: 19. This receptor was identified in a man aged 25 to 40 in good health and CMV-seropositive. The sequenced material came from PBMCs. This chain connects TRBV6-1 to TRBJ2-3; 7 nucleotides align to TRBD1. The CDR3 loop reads CASSEDEGGEVVFWTDTQYF. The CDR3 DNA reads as TGTGCCAGCAGTGAAGATGAAGGGGGCGAGGTAGTATTCTGGACAGATACGCAGTATTTT.